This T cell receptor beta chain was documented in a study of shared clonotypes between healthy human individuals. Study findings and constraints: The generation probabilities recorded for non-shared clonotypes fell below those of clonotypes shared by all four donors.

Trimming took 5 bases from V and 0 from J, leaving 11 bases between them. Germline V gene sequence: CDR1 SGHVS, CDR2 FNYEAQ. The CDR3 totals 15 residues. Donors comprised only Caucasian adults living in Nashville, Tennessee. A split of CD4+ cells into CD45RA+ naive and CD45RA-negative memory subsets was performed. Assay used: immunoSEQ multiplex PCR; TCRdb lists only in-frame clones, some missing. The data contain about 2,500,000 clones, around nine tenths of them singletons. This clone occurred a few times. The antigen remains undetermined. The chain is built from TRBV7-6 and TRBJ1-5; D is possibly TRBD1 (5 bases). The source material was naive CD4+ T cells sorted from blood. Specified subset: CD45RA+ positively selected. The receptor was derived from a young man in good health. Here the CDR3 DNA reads TGTGCCAGCAGCCGAGGGACGGCTAGCAATCAGCCCCAGCATTTT. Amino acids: CASSRGTASNQPQHF.